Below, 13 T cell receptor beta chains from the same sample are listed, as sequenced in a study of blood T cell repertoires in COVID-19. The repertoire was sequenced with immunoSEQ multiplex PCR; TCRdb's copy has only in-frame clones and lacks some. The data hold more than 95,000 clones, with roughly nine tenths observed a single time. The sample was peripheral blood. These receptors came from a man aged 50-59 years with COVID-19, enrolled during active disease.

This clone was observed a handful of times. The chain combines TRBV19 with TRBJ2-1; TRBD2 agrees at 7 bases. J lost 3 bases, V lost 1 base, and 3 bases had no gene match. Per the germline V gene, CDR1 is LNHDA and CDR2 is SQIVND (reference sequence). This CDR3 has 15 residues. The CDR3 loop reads CASSIVGGFYNEQFF. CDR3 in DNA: TGTGCCAGTAGTATAGTCGGGGGGTTCTACAATGAGCAGTTCTTC. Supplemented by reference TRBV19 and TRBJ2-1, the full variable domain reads DGGITQSPKYLFRKEGQNVTLSCEQNLNHDAMYWYRQDPGQGLRLIYYSQIVNDFQKGDIAEGYSVSREKKESFPLTVTSAQKNPTAFYLCASSIVGGFYNEQFFGPGTRLTVL.

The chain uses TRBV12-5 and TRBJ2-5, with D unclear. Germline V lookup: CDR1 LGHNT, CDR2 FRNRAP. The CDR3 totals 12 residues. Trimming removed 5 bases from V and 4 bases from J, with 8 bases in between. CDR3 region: CASGPNGETQYF. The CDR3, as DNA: TGTGCTAGTGGTCCTAACGGAGAGACCCAGTACTTC. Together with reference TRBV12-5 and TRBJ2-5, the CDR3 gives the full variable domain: DARVTQTPRHKVTEMGQEVTMRCQPILGHNTVFWYRQTMMQGLELLAYFRNRAPLDDSGMPKDRFSAEMPDATLATLKIQPSEPRDSAVYFCASGPNGETQYFGPGTRLLVL.

The CDR3 region is CASRVQTGEYSGNTIYF. The CDR3, as DNA: TGTGCCAGCAGAGTTCAAACAGGGGAGTACTCTGGAAACACCATATATTTT. The chain combines TRBV2 with TRBJ1-3; 7 positions match TRBD1. The CDR3 runs to 17 residues. Germline lookup yields CDR1 SNHLY and CDR2 FYNNEI. Germline trimming cut 6 bases from V and 0 bases from J; bases unmatched to any gene: 11.

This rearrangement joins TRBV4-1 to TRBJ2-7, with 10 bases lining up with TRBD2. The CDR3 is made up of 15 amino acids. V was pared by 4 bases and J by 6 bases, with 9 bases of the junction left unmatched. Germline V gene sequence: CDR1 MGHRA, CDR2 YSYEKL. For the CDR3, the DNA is TGCGCCAGCAGCCGAGGACTAGCGGTCCGAGGCGAGCAGTACGTC. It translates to CASSRGLAVRGEQYV.

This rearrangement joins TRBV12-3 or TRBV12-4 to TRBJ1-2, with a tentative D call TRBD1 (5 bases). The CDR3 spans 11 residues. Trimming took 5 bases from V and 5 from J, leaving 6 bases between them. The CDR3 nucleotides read TGTGCCAGCAGTACAGGATATGGCTACACCTTC. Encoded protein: CASSTGYGYTF.

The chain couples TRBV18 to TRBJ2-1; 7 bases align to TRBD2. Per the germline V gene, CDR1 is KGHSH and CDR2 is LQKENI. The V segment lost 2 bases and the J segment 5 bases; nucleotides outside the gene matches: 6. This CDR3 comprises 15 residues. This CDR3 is CASSPFSGLDNEQFF. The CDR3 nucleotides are TGTGCCAGCTCACCATTTAGCGGGTTAGACAATGAGCAGTTCTTC.

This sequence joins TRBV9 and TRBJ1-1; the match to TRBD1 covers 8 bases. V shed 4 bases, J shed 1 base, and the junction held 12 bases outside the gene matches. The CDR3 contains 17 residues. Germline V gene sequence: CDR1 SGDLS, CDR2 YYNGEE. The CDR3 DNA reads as TGTGCCAGCAGCCCGGGCAGGGGGCAAGTTTGGAACACTGAAGCTTTCTTT. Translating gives CASSPGRGQVWNTEAFF.

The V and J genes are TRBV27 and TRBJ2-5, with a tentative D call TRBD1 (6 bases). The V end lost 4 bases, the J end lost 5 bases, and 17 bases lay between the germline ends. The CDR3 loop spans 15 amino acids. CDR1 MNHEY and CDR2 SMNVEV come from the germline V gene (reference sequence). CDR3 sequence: CASSSQQGKGETQYF. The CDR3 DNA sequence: TGTGCCAGCAGTTCTCAACAGGGAAAAGGGGAGACCCAGTACTTC.

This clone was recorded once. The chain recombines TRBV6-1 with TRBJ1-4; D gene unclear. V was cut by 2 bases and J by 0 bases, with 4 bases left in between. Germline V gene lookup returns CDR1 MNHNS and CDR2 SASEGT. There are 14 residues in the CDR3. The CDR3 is CASSESSTNEKLFF. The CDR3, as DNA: TGTGCCAGCAGTGAATCATCAACTAATGAAAAACTGTTTTTT.

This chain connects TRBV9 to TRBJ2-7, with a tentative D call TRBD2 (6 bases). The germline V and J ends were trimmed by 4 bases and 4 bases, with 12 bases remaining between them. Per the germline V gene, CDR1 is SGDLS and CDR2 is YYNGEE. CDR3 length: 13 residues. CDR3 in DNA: TGTGCCAGCAGCCTTGGGGGGATGTACGAGCAGTACTTC. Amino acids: CASSLGGMYEQYF.

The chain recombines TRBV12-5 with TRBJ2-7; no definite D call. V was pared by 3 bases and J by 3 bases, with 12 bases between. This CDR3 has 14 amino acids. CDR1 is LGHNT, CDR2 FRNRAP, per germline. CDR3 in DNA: TGTGCTAGTGGTTTTCTGCAGGCGAACTACGAGCAGTACTTC. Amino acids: CASGFLQANYEQYF.

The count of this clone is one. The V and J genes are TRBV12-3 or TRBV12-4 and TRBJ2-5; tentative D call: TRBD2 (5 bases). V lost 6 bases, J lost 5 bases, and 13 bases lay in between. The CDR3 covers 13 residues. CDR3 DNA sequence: TGTGCCAGCAGACCCCCGGGGATCGAGACCCAGTACTTC. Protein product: CASRPPGIETQYF.

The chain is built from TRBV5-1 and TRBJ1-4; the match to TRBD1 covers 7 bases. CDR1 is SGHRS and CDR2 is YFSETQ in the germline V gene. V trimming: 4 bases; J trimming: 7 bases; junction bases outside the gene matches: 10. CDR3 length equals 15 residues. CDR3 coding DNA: TGCGCCAGCAGCGAGACAGGGCTTTTAGGTGAAAAACTGTTTTTT. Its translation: CASSETGLLGEKLFF.